This T cell receptor beta chain was sequenced for a study of cytomegalovirus exposure and HLA in healthy donors. Points from the study as a whole: A later analysis associated some 16,000 TCR beta sequences with HLA alleles at a 0.05 false discovery rate. The study flagged some 170 TCR beta chains as cytomegalovirus-associated. When analyzed later, the rates of TCR association showed variation by HLA locus, with DRB1 the most and HLA-C the fewest. Later on, a genetic analysis was performed. It linked a missense variant in DCLRE1C with V- and J-gene trimming of TCR beta.

Germline V lookup: CDR1 SGDLS, CDR2 YYNGEE. The CDR3 spans 15 residues. With 4 bases removed from V and 4 bases from J, the gap between germline ends came to 17 bases. Worth noting for this clone: What it recognizes is unknown.

The primer mix had 60 Vbeta and 13 Jbeta primers. The data were produced by immunoSEQ multiplex PCR, yet TCRdb's version contains in-frame clones alone and is incomplete. There are approximately 110,000 clones in the sample, with less than 4.5% held by the top ten. The receptor was derived from a man aged 18-30 years in good health and CMV-seronegative. The chain joins TRBV9 to TRBJ1-1; possibly TRBD1 for D (5 bases). Sequencing used PBMCs. The CDR3 here is CASSFPPGGGTEAFF. CDR3 coding DNA: TGTGCCAGCAGCTTCCCCCCCGGGGGAGGCACTGAAGCTTTCTTT.